These 7 T cell receptor beta chains came from one sample sequenced in a study of Ad26.COV2.S vaccination and SARS-CoV-2 variants. The treatment here: around 19 received Ad26.COV2.S at low or high dose, single or two shots; 5 received placebo; per-sample allocation not given. Specimens were obtained on day 63 following the first vaccine or placebo injection. Sequencing was performed with immunoSEQ multiplex PCR; in TCRdb, only in-frame clones are kept and a portion is missing. The table lists a few hundred thousand clones, about 88% of them singletons, with approximately 1.9% in the top ten. The material was peripheral blood, obtained in a trial of Ad26.COV2.S vaccine versus placebo. These receptors originate from a person aged 18-65 years who received the Ad26.COV2.S COVID-19 vaccine or a placebo.

The sample holds a few counts of this clone. This chain links TRBV29-1 with TRBJ2-2; 10 bases line up with TRBD1. The CDR3 sequence is 14 residues long. Germline V gives CDR1 SQVTM, CDR2 ANQGSEA. V shed 8 bases and J 5 bases; nucleotides not matched to a gene: 8. Here the CDR3 reads CSSIGQGGTGELFF. The CDR3 DNA reads TGCAGCTCTATAGGACAGGGGGGGACCGGGGAGCTGTTTTTT.

The chain employs TRBV24-1 and TRBJ1-2; D is unresolved. Germline lookup yields CDR1 KGHDR and CDR2 SFDVKD. The CDR3 loop spans 11 amino acids. With 1 base removed from V and 8 bases from J, the gap between germline ends came to 4 bases. CDR3 in amino acids: CATSDLGGYTF. The CDR3 nucleotides read TGTGCCACCAGTGATTTAGGGGGCTACACCTTC.

As concerns this clone: This same CDR3 is encoded by further DNA sequences in the sample. The chain combines TRBV28 with TRBJ1-2; possibly TRBD1 for D (5 bases). This CDR3 spans 13 amino acids. Germline CDR1 and CDR2: MDHEN and SYDVKM. V lost 2 bases to trimming and J lost 6 bases, with 10 bases between them. The CDR3 loop reads CASSLQGANGYTF. The CDR3 DNA sequence: TGTGCCAGCAGTTTACAGGGAGCTAATGGCTACACCTTC.

The V call is TRBV7-9, the J call TRBJ1-6; no clear D. The CDR3 has 12 amino acids. Trimming pared 1 base from V and 13 bases from J, leaving 8 bases between. Germline V gene lookup returns CDR1 SEHNR and CDR2 FQNEAQ (reference sequence). The CDR3: CASSLGAQPLHF. The CDR3 DNA follows: TGTGCCAGCAGCTTAGGTGCTCAGCCCCTCCACTTT.

This chain connects TRBV11-3 to TRBJ2-1; D may be TRBD1 (5 bases). The CDR3 runs to 15 residues. Germline CDR1 is SGHNT and CDR2 is YENEEA. V was trimmed by 6 bases and J by 1 base, leaving 13 bases between them. As DNA, the CDR3 is TGTGCCAGCAGGATCCAGGGTTTTTCCTACAATGAGCAGTTCTTC. Protein: CASRIQGFSYNEQFF.

The V and J genes are TRBV10-3 and TRBJ2-7; TRBD1 matches 8 bases. The CDR3 sequence is 15 residues long. CDR1 and CDR2 from the germline V gene are ENHRY and SYGVKD. Unmatched junction bases numbered 4, after V lost 3 bases and J lost 0 bases. The CDR3 sequence is CAISDQQGGSYEQYF. In DNA form, the CDR3 reads TGTGCCATCAGTGACCAACAGGGGGGCTCCTACGAGCAGTACTTC.

The V and J genes are TRBV2 and TRBJ2-5; TRBD2 is a possible D gene (7 bases). This CDR3 comprises 15 residues. Germline loops: CDR1 SNHLY, CDR2 FYNNEI. The V and J ends lost 7 bases and 3 bases respectively, with 18 bases between them. Written as DNA, the CDR3 is TGTGCCAGCAACGCTAACCGGGGGGCTGAAGAGACCCAGTACTTC. Translating gives CASNANRGAEETQYF.